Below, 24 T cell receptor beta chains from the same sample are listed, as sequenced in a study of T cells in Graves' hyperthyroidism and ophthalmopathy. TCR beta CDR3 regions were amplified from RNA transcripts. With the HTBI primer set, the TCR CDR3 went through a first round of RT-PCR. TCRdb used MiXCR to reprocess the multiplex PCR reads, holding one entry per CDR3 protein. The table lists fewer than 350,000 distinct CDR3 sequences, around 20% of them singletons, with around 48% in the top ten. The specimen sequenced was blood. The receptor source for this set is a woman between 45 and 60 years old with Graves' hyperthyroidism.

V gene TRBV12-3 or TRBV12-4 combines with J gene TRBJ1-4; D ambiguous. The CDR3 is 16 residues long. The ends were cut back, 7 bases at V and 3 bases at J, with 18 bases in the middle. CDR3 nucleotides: TGTGCCAGCAAACATCATAGCCTAGGACCTAATGAAAAACTGTTTTTT. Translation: CASKHHSLGPNEKLFF.

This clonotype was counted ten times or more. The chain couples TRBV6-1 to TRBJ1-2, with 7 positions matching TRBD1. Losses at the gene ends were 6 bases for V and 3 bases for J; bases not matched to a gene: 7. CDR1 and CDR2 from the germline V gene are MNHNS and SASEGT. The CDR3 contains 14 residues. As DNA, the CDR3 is TGTGCCAGCAGGCAGACAGGGTATGACTATGGCTACACCTTC. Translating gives CASRQTGYDYGYTF.

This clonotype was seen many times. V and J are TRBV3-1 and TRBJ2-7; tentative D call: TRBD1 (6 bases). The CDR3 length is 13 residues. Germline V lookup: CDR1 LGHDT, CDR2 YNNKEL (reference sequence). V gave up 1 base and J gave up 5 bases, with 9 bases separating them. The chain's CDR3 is CASSQGGGNEQYF. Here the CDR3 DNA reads TGTGCCAGCAGCCAAGGAGGGGGAAACGAGCAGTACTTC.

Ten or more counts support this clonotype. The DNA for the CDR3 is TGTGCCAGCAGGGACAGGGATTACGAGCAGTACTTC. It encodes CASRDRDYEQYF. The rearrangement uses TRBV12-3 or TRBV12-4 and TRBJ2-7, with 8 bases lining up with TRBD1. The CDR3 has 12 residues. V lost 6 bases, J lost 4 bases, and 2 bases stayed unmatched.

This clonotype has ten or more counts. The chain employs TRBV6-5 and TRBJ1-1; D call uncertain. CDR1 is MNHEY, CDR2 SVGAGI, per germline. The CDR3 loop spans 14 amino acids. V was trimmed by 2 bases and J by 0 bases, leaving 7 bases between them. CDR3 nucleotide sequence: TGTGCCAGCAGTTACGCGGGAATGAACACTGAAGCTTTCTTT. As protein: CASSYAGMNTEAFF.

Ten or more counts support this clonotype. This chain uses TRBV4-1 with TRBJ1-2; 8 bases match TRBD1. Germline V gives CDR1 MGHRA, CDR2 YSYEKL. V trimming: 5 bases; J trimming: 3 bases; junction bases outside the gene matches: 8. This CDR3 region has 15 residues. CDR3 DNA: TGCGCCAGCAGCTCGACTCAGGGGGCCCACTATGGCTACACCTTC. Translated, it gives CASSSTQGAHYGYTF.

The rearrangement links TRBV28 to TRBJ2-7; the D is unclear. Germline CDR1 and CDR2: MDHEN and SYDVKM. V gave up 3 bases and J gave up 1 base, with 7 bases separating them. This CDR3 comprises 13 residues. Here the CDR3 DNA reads TGTGCCAGCAGTTTTCTCCTTTCCTACGAGCAGTACTTC. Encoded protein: CASSFLLSYEQYF.

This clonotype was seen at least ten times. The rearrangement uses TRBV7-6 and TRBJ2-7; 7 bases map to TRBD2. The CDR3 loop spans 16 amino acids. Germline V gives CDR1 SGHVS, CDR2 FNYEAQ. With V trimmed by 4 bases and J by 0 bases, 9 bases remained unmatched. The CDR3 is CASSSFGGKDSYEQYF. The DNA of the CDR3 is TGTGCCAGCAGCTCGTTCGGGGGGAAAGACTCCTACGAGCAGTACTTC.

The CDR3 protein is CASSPGLLTDTQYF. The CDR3 DNA sequence: TGCGCCAGCAGCCCGGGACTACTCACAGATACGCAGTATTTT. The rearrangement links TRBV5-1 to TRBJ2-3, with 7 positions matching TRBD2. The V gene's germline CDR1 is SGHRS and CDR2 YFSETQ. The CDR3 is 14 amino acids. V lost 4 bases, J lost 2 bases, and 4 bases stayed unmatched.

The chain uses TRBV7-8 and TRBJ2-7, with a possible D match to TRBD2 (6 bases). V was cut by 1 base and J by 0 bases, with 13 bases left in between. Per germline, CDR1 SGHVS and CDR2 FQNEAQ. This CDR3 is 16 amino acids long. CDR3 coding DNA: TGTGCCAGCAGCTTAGAAACGGGACTCCGCTCCTACGAGCAGTACTTC. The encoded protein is CASSLETGLRSYEQYF.

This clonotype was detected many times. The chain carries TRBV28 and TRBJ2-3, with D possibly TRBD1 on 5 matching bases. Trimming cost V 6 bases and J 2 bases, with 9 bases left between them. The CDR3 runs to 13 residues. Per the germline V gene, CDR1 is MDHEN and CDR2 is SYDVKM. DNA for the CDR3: TGTGCCAGCAGCCAGGGATCCACAGATACGCAGTATTTT. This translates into CASSQGSTDTQYF.

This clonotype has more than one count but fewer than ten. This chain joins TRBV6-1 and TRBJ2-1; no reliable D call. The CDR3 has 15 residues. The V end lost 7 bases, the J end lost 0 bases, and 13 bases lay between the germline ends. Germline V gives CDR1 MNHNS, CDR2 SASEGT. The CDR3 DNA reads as TGTGCCAGCAACAGTCCTAGGAGCTCCTACAATGAGCAGTTCTTC. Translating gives CASNSPRSSYNEQFF.

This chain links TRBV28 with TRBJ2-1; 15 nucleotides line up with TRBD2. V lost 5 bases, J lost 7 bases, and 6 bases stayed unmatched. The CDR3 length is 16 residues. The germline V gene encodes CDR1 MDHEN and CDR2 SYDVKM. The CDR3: CASSPSGTSGRNEQFF. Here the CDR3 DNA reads TGTGCCAGCAGTCCTTCCGGGACTAGCGGGAGGAATGAGCAGTTCTTC.

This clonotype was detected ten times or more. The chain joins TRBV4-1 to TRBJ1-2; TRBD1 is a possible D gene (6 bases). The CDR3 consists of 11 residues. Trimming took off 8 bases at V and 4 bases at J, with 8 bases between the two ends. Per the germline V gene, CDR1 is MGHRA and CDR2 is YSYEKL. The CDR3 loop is CASAGAYGYTF. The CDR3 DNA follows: TGCGCCAGCGCGGGGGCCTATGGCTACACCTTC.

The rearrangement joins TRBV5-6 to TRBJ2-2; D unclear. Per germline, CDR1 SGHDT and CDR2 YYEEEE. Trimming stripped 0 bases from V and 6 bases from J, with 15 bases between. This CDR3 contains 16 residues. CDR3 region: CASSLVGMLSSGELFF. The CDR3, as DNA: TGTGCCAGCAGCTTGGTTGGCATGCTATCGTCCGGGGAGCTGTTTTTT.

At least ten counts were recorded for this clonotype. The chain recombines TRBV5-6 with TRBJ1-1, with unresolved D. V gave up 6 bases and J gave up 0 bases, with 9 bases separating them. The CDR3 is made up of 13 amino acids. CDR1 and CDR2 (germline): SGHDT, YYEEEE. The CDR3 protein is CASNEFMNTEAFF. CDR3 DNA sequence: TGTGCCAGCAACGAGTTCATGAACACTGAAGCTTTCTTT. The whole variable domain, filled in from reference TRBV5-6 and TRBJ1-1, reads DAGVTQSPTHLIKTRGQQVTLRCSPKSGHDTVSWYQQALGQGPQFIFQYYEEEERQRGNFPDRFSGHQFPNYSSELNVNALLLGDSALYLCASNEFMNTEAFFGQGTRLTVV.

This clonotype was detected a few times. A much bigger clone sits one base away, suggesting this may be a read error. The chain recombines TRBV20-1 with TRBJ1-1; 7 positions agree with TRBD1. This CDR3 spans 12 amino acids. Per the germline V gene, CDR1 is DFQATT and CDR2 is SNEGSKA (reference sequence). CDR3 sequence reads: CNAKTGMTEAFF. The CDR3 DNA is TGCAATGCAAAGACAGGGATGACTGAAGCTTTCTTT.

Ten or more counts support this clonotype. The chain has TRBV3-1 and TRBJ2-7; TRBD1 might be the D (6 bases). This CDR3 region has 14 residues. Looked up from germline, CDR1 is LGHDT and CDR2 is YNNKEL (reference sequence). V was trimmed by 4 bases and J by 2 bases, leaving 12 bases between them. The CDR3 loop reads CASSLGTSAYEQYF. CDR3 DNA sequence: TGTGCCAGCAGCCTCGGGACAAGCGCCTACGAGCAGTACTTC.

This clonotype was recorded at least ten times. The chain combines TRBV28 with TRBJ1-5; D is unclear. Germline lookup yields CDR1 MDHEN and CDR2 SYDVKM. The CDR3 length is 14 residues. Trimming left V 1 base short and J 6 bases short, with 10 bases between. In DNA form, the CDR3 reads TGTGCCAGCAGTTTATTCTCGGGTCTTCAGCCCCAGCATTTT. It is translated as CASSLFSGLQPQHF.

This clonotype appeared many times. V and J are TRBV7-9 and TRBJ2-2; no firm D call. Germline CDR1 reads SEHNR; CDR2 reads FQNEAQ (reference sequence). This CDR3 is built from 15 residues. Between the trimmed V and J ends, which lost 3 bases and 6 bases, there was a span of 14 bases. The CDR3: CASSFMTMGSGELFF. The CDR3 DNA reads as TGTGCCAGCAGCTTTATGACGATGGGTTCCGGGGAGCTGTTTTTT.

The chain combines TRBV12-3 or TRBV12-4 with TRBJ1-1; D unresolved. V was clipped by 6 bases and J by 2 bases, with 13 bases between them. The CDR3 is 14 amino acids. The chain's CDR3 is CASRAESGNTEAFF. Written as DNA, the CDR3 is TGTGCCAGCAGGGCGGAATCGGGAAACACTGAAGCTTTCTTT.

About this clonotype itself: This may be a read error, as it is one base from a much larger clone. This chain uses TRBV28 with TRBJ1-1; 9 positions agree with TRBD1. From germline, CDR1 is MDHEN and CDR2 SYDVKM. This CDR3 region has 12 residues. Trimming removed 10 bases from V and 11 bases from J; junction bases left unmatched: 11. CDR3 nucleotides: TGTGCCACCGGGACAGGGTCCTCCAGGGCTTTCTTT. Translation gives CATGTGSSRAFF.

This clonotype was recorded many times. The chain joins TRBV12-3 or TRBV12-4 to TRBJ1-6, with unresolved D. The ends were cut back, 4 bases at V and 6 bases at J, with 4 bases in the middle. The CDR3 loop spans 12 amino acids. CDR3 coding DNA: TGTGCCAGCAGTTGGGCTAATTCACCCCTCCACTTT. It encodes CASSWANSPLHF.

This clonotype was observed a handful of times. CDR3 region: CASSEKRSNQPQHF. CDR3 DNA: TGTGCCAGCAGTGAGAAAAGAAGCAATCAGCCCCAGCATTTT. This chain links TRBV6-1 with TRBJ1-5; D remains unclear. Germline CDR1 is MNHNS and CDR2 is SASEGT. The CDR3 is made up of 14 amino acids. Between the trimmed V and J ends, which lost 3 bases and 1 base, there was a span of 7 bases.